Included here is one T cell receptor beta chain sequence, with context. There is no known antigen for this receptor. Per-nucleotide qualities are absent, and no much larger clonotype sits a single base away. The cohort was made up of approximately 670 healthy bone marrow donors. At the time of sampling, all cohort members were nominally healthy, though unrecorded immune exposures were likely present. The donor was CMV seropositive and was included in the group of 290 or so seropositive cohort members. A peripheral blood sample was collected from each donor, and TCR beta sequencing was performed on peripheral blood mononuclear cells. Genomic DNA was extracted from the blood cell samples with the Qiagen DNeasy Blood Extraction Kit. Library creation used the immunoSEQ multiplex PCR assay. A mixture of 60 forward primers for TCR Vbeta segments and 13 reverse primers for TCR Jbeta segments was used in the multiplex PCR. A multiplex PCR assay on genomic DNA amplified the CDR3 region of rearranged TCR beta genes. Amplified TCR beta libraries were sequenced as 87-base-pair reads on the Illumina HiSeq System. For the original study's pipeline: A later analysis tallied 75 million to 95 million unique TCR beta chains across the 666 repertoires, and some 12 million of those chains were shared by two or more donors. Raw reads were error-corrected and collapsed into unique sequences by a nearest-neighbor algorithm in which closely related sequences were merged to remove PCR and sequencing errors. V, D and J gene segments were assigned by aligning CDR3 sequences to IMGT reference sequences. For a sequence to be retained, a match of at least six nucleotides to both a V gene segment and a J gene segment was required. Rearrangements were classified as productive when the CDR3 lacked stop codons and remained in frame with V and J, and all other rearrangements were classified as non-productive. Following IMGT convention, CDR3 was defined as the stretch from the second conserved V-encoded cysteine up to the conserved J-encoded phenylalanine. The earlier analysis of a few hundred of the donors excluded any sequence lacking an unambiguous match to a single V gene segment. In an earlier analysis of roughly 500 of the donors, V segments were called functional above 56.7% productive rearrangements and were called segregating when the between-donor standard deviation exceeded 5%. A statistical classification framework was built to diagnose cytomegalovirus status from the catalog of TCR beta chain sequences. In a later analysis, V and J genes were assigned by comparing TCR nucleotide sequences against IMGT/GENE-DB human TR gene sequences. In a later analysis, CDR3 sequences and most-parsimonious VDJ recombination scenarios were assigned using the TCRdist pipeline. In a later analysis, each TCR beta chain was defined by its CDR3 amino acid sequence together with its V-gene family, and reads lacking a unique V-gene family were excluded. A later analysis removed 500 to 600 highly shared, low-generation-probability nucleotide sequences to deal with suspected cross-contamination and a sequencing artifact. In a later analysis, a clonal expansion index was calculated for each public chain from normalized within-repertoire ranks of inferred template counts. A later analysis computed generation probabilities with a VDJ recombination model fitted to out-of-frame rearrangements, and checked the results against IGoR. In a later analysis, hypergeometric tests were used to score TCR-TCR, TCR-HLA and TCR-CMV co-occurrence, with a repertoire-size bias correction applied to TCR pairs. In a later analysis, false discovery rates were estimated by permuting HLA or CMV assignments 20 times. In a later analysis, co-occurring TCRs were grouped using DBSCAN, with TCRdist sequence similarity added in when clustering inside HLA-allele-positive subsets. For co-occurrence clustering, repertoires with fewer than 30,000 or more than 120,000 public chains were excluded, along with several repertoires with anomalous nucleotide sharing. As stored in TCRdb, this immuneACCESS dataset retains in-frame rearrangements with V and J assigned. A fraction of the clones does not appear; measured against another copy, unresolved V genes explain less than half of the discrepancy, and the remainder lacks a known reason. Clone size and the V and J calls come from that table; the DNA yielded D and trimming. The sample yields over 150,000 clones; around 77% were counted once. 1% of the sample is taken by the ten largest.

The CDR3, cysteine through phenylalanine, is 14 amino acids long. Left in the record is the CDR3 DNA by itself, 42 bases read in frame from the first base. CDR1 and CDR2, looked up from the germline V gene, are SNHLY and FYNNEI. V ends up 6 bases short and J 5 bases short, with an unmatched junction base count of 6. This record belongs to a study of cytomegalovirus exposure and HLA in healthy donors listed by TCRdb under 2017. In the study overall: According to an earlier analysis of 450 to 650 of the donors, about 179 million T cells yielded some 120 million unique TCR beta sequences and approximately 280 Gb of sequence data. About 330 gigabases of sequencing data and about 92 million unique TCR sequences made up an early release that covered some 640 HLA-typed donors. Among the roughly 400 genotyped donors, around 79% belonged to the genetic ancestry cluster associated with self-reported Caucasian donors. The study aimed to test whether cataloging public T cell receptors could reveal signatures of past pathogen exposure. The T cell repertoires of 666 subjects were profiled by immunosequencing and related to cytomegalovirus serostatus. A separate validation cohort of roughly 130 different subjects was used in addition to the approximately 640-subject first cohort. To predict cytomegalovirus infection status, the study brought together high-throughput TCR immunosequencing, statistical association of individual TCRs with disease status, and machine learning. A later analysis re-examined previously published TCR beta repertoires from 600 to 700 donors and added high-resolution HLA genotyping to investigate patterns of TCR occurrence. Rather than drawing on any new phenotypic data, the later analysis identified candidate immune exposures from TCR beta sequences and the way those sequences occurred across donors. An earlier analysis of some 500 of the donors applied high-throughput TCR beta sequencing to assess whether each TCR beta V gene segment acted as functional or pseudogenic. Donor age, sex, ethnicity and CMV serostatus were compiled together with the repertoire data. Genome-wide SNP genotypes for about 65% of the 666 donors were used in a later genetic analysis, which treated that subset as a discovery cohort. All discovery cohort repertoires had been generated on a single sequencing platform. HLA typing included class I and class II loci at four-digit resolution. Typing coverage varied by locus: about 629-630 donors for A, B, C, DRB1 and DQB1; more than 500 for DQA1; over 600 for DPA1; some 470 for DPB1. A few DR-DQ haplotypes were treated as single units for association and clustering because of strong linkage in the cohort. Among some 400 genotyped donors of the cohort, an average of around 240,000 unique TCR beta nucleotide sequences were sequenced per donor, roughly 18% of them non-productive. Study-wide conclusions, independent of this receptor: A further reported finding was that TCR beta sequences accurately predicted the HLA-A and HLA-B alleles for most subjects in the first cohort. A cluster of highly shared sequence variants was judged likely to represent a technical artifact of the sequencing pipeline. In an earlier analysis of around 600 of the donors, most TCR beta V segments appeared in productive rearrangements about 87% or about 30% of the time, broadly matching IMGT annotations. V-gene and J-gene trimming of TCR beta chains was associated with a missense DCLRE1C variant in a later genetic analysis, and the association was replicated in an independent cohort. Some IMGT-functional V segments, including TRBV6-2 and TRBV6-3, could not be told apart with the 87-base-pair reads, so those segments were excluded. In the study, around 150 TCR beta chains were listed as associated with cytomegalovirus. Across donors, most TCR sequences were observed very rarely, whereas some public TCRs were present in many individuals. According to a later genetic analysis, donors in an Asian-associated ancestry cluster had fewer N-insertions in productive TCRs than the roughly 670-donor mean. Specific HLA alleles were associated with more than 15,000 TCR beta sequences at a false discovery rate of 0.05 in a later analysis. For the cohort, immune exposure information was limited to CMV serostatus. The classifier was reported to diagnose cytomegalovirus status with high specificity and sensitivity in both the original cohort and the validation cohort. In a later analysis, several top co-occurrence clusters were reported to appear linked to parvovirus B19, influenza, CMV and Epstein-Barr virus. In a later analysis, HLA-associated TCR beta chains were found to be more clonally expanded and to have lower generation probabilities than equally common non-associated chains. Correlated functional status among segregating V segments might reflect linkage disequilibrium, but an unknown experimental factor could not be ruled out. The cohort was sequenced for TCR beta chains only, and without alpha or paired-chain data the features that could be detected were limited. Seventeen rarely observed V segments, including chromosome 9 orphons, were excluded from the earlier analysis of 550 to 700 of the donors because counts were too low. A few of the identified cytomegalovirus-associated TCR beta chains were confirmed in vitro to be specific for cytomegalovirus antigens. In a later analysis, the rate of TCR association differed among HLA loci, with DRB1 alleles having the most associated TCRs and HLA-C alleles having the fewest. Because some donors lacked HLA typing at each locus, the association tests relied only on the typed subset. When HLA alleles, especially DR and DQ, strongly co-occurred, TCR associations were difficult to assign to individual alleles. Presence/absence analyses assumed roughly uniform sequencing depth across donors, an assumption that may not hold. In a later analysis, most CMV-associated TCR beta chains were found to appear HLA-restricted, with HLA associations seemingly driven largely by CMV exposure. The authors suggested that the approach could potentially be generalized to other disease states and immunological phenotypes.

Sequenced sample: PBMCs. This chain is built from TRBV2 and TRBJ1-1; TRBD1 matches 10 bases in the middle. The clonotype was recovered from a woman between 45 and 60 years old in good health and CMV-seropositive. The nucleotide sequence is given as TGTGCCAGCAGCTCTAGGACAGGGGGGACTGAAGCTTTCTTT. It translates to CASSSRTGGTEAFF.